A selection of T cell receptor beta chains follows, all from one sample in a study of tumor-infiltrating lymphocytes in localized non-small cell lung cancer. Produced via immunoSEQ multiplex PCR; TCRdb's table is partial and in-frame only. The sample yields 10,000 to 15,000 clones, more than 70% seen once. Material for sequencing was lung tumor tissue. The receptors here all came from a human donor with non-small cell lung cancer. The CDR3 runs from the conserved cysteine through the conserved F or W. The D gene is left open where the match is weak. Clone size is shown for a subset of rows, as once, few, many or a class of expanded clone.

V gene: TRBV27; D gene: -; J gene: TRBJ2-3; clone size: few; CDR3 protein: CATNPRGLVTDTQYF; CDR3 DNA: TGTGCCACCAACCCCCGGGGGTTGGTCACAGATACGCAGTATTTT
V gene: TRBV7-9; D gene: -; J gene: TRBJ2-7; clone size: large; CDR3 protein: CASSRQTYEQYF; CDR3 DNA: TGTGCCAGCAGCCGACAGACCTACGAGCAGTACTTC
V gene: TRBV6-5; D gene: -; J gene: TRBJ2-7; clone size: few; CDR3 protein: CASSYTQTGSYEQYF; CDR3 DNA: TGTGCCAGCAGTTACACCCAGACAGGCTCCTACGAGCAGTACTTC
V gene: TRBV7-9; D gene: -; J gene: TRBJ1-4; clone size: -; CDR3 protein: CASSPSGQDNEKLFF; CDR3 DNA: TGTGCCAGCAGCCCCTCGGGGCAGGATAATGAAAAACTGTTTTTT
V gene: TRBV6-5; D gene: TRBD2; J gene: TRBJ2-5; clone size: once; CDR3 protein: CASSYEGLAGETQYF; CDR3 DNA: TGTGCCAGCAGTTACGAAGGACTAGCGGGGGAGACCCAGTACTTC
V gene: TRBV27; D gene: TRBD2; J gene: TRBJ2-7; clone size: -; CDR3 protein: CASSGGGSGGVEQYF; CDR3 DNA: TGTGCCAGCAGTGGGGGAGGTAGCGGGGGAGTCGAGCAGTACTTC
V gene: TRBV5-4; D gene: -; J gene: TRBJ2-2; clone size: -; CDR3 protein: CASSLEGRNTGELFF; CDR3 DNA: TGTGCCAGCAGCTTAGAGGGCAGAAACACCGGGGAGCTGTTTTTT
V gene: TRBV5-4; D gene: TRBD1; J gene: TRBJ1-1; clone size: -; CDR3 protein: CASSQNTGGGTEAFF; CDR3 DNA: TGTGCCAGCAGCCAGAATACAGGGGGCGGTACTGAAGCTTTCTTT
V gene: TRBV6-1; D gene: TRBD1; J gene: TRBJ1-2; clone size: once; CDR3 protein: CASRAGTGVYGYTF; CDR3 DNA: TGTGCCAGCAGAGCCGGGACAGGGGTCTATGGCTACACCTTC
V gene: TRBV30; D gene: -; J gene: TRBJ2-2; clone size: -; CDR3 protein: CAWKRMANTGELFF; CDR3 DNA: TGTGCCTGGAAAAGAATGGCGAACACCGGGGAGCTGTTTTTT
V gene: TRBV9; D gene: TRBD1; J gene: TRBJ1-5; clone size: few; CDR3 protein: CASSVGTGGSQPQHF; CDR3 DNA: TGTGCCAGCAGCGTAGGAACAGGGGGCTCTCAGCCCCAGCATTTT